This is a list of T cell receptor beta chains from one sample in a study of blood T cell repertoires in COVID-19. The data were produced by immunoSEQ multiplex PCR, yet TCRdb's version contains in-frame clones alone and is incomplete. This repertoire shows roughly 250,000 clones, 83% found once; its top ten account for 6.5% to 9%. Material for sequencing was peripheral blood. The origin of the receptors is a woman between 50 and 59 years old with acute or convalescent COVID-19. CDR3s include the opening cysteine and the closing phenylalanine or tryptophan. The D gene is left open where the match is weak.

V	D	J	DNA	CDR3
TRBV5-1	NA	TRBJ1-4	TGCGCCAGCAGCTTGGGAGCGACAGCTACAACTAATGAAAAACTGTTTTTT	CASSLGATATTNEKLFF
TRBV2	NA	TRBJ1-2	TGTGCCAGCAGTGAACGTTGGGCAGGGTATGGCTACACCTTC	CASSERWAGYGYTF
TRBV2	TRBD2	TRBJ2-1	TGTGCCAGCAGTGAGATAGCGGGGGGATCGTACAATGAGCAGTTCTTC	CASSEIAGGSYNEQFF
TRBV4-1	NA	TRBJ1-1	TGCGCCAGCAGCCAAGATCCGATTACCGGAGCTTTCTTT	CASSQDPITGAFF
TRBV10-1	NA	TRBJ2-6	TGCGCCAGCCGACAGCAAAACACTGGGGCCAACGTCCTGACTTTC	CASRQQNTGANVLTF
TRBV5-4	NA	TRBJ2-6	TGTGCCAGCAGCCCGCCCGGCTCTGGGGCCAACGTCCTGACTTTC	CASSPPGSGANVLTF
TRBV19	NA	TRBJ2-1	TGTGCCAGTAGTATACGGTCGGACAGTTACAATGAGCAGTTCTTC	CASSIRSDSYNEQFF
TRBV4-2	NA	TRBJ2-1	TGTGCCAGCAGCCAAGTTTTTTCCCACTCCTACAATGAGCAGTTCTTC	CASSQVFSHSYNEQFF
TRBV7-2	NA	TRBJ1-2	TGTGCCAGCAGCCGCGGATATGGCTACACCTTC	CASSRGYGYTF
TRBV19	TRBD2	TRBJ2-1	TGTGCCAGTAGTATTTCGCCAGCGGGAGGGATCAATGAGCAGTTCTTC	CASSISPAGGINEQFF